This T cell receptor beta chain derives from a study of blood T cell repertoires in COVID-19 (dated by TCRdb to 2020 to 2021). A note on the overall study: Samples covering the acute and convalescent phases of COVID-19 were provided by collaborators in the United States, Italy and Spain. The material from the prospective study consisted of cDNA or gDNA derived from T cells, B-cell-depleted T cells, or PBMCs. The dataset comprised deeply sampled blood TCRbeta repertoires from subjects exposed to, actively infected with, or recovered from COVID-19. A freely available public database, intended as a resource for researchers studying the immune response to SARS-CoV-2, is where the repertoires were released. Samples came from the ongoing ImmuneRACE study (first 160 participants) plus 1,254 subjects from 6 global collaborators. A de-identified subject ID, COVID-19 status, age in years and sex were almost always included in the sample metadata. HLA class I and class II types, where available, came from metadata supplied by the sample provider rather than from assay-based typing. Beyond this particular receptor, the publication reports: Clinical and demographic metadata were provided uncurated, with the amount varying by source and participant.

Each collaborating institution followed its own protocols to collect whole blood in K2EDTA tubes. For TCRbeta analysis, collaborators shipped samples in one of three forms: frozen whole blood, isolated PBMCs, or DNA extracted from either of those sample types. TCRbeta CDR3 regions were amplified from genomic DNA using the immunoSEQ Assay, a bias-controlled multiplex PCR. The paper's processing steps were these. The number of nucleated cells in each sample was estimated by amplification of reference gene primers within the assay. To quantify the absolute abundance of each unique TCRbeta CDR3 rearrangement, sequence reads were collapsed and filtered. For each sample, productive Simpson clonality was calculated as the square root of Simpson's diversity index over productive rearrangements. Not all clones reach the TCRdb copy of this immuneACCESS table, which keeps in-frame sequences only. Checked studies attribute under half of the gap to unresolved V genes and leave the rest unexplained. V, J and clone size are taken as reported in that table, and D and trimming were inferred from the DNA itself. The sample table records about 140,000 clones; roughly 87% of these occur just once. Of the sample, less than 2% is held by the ten largest clones.

Remarks on this clone: What this receptor recognizes is not known. No qualities accompany the bases; no much larger clone lies one base away.

The V end loses 4 bases and the J end loses 5 bases, and a stretch of 10 bases separates them. From the germline V gene (reference sequence), CDR1 is GTSNPN and CDR2 is SVGIG. The CDR3 spans 12 residues, from the cysteine through the phenylalanine. The sequence is cut down to CDR3 DNA, 36 bases in frame from base 1. Sequencing input: peripheral blood. This chain is built from TRBV30 and TRBJ2-3; the D gene cannot be resolved reliably. The origin of this receptor is a man in his 70s with acute or convalescent COVID-19. The CDR3 reads CAWKSSGDTQYF. The nucleotide sequence is given as TGTGCCTGGAAGTCGTCGGGAGATACGCAGTATTTT.